This T cell receptor beta chain was documented in a study of blood T cell repertoires in COVID-19. As for the study in general: Sites in the United States, Italy and Spain provided acute and convalescent COVID-19 samples. Sample material is recorded as cDNA or gDNA derived from T cells, B-cell-depleted T cells, or PBMCs.

In the study's own analysis: Reference gene primer amplification gave nucleated cell count estimates. TCRdb's table, derived via immunoSEQ multiplex PCR, lists solely in-frame clones and lacks some. The DNA was the basis for D and trimming; V, J and clone size are from that table. The top ten clones hold 2.9% of a sample with 150,000 or so clones, around four fifths of them seen once. The CDR3 has 19 amino acids. With 6 bases clipped from V and 0 bases from J, the junction kept 12 bases outside the gene matches. Germline CDR1 and CDR2: SGHAT and FQNNGV. This chain connects TRBV11-2 to TRBJ2-1; the match to TRBD2 covers 12 bases. The sequenced material came from peripheral blood. This receptor was identified in a woman aged 55-70 years with acute or convalescent COVID-19. CDR3 in DNA: TGTGCCAGCAGTCAAAGAGGGACTAGCGGGCGAAGCTCCTACAATGAGCAGTTCTTC. Protein: CASSQRGTSGRSSYNEQFF.